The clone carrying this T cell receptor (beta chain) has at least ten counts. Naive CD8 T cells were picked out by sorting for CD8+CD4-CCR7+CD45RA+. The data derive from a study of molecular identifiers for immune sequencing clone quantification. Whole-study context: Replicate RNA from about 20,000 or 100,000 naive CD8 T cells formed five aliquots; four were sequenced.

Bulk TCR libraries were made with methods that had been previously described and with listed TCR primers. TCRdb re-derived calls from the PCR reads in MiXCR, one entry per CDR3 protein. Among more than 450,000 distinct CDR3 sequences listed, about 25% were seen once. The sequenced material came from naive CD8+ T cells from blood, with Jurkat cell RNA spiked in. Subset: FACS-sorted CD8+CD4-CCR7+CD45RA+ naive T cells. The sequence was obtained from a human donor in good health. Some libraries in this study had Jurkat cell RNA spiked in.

The CDR3 is CASSLAPGTGVGTEAFF. The CDR3 DNA reads TGTGCCAGCAGCTTAGCACCTGGGACAGGGGTTGGCACTGAAGCTTTCTTT. The chain employs TRBV7-9 and TRBJ1-1, with 10 bases that match TRBD1. Trimming at V came to 0 bases and at J to 4 bases, leaving 8 bases not matched to a gene. CDR1 is SEHNR and CDR2 is FQNEAQ in the germline V gene (reference sequence). The CDR3 extends over 17 amino acids. Based on the CDR3 plus reference TRBV7-9 and TRBJ1-1, the full variable domain is DTGVSQNPRHKITKRGQNVTFRCDPISEHNRLYWYRQTLGQGPEFLTYFQNEAQLEKSRLLSDRFSAERPKGSFSTLEIQRTEQGDSAMYLCASSLAPGTGVGTEAFFGQGTRLTVV.